Shown below are 14 T cell receptor beta chains from a single sample sequenced in a study of CD8 T cells in Susac syndrome. After extraction with the RNeasy kit, roughly 0.5 to 1 ug of the RNA was reverse transcribed using random hexamers. TCRdb used MiXCR to reprocess the immunoSEQ multiplex PCR reads, holding one entry per CDR3 protein. The profile shows hundreds of thousands of distinct CDR3 sequences, 94% of them singletons. Material: CD4+ T cells from PBMCs. The receptors stem from a human donor with Susac syndrome.

For the CDR3, the DNA is TGTGCCAGCAGCCAGGGGGGTCAGACTAGCGGGCAAGAGACCCAGTACTTC. Residues: CASSQGGQTSGQETQYF. The chain recombines TRBV4-2 with TRBJ2-5; TRBD2 agrees at 10 bases. The CDR3 covers 17 residues. V lost 3 bases, J lost 2 bases, and 9 bases stayed unmatched. Germline CDR1 reads LGHNA; CDR2 reads YNFKEQ.

V and J are TRBV27 and TRBJ1-5; D gene ambiguous. Germline loops: CDR1 MNHEY, CDR2 SMNVEV (reference sequence). With 7 bases removed from V and 0 bases from J, the gap between germline ends came to 13 bases. The CDR3 has 15 amino acids. The CDR3 protein is CASNSGRHSNQPQHF. For the CDR3, the DNA is TGTGCCAGCAACTCAGGTCGTCATAGCAATCAGCCCCAGCATTTT.

V and J are TRBV7-2 and TRBJ2-1; 9 bases match TRBD2. After removal of 5 bases from V and 2 bases from J, the junction contained 10 bases not matched to a gene. The germline CDR1 and CDR2 sequences are SGHTA and FQGNSA. The CDR3 extends over 17 amino acids. This CDR3 is CASSAPSSGGTYNEQFF. DNA of the CDR3: TGTGCCAGCAGCGCCCCCTCCAGCGGGGGGACCTACAATGAGCAGTTCTTC.

This clonotype was counted a few times. In nucleotides, the CDR3 is TGTGCCAGCAGCTTAGTGGGGGCCACAGATACGCAGTATTTT. Translation gives CASSLVGATDTQYF. The genes are TRBV11-2 and TRBJ2-3; a weak D match, TRBD1 (6 bases). CDR1 SGHAT and CDR2 FQNNGV come from the germline V gene. Deletions cut 1 base from V and 2 bases from J, with 7 bases between. CDR3 length: 14 amino acids.

The J gene is TRBJ2-5, the V gene TRBV24-1, with D tentatively TRBD2 (5 bases). CDR3 length equals 14 residues. V was cut by 4 bases and J by 4 bases, with 12 bases left in between. Germline V gene sequence: CDR1 KGHDR, CDR2 SFDVKD. The CDR3 DNA is TGTGCCACCAGTGAACGGGGATTAGGAGAGACCCAGTACTTC. This gives the protein CATSERGLGETQYF.

J is TRBJ1-1 and V is TRBV29-1, with 7 bases fitting TRBD1. The CDR3 extends over 12 amino acids. V shed 7 bases and J 7 bases; nucleotides not matched to a gene: 9. Germline-derived CDR1 and CDR2 are SQVTM and ANQGSEA. The CDR3 is CSGRQGGVEAFF. In DNA form, the CDR3 reads TGCAGCGGTAGACAGGGAGGGGTTGAAGCTTTCTTT.

The CDR3 loop is CSARDQRQAFF. For the CDR3, the DNA is TGCAGTGCTAGAGATCAGCGACAAGCTTTCTTT. J is TRBJ1-1 and V is TRBV20-1; D gene unclear. V was clipped by 0 bases and J by 9 bases, with 8 bases between them. The CDR3 spans 11 residues. CDR1 is DFQATT and CDR2 is SNEGSKA in the germline V gene (reference sequence).

The chain links TRBV4-3 to TRBJ1-6, with 7 bases identical to TRBD1. V lost 0 bases and J lost 8; bases outside the gene matches: 4. CDR1 and CDR2 (germline): LGHNA, YSLEER. This CDR3 comprises 15 residues. CDR3 in amino acids: CASSQDTQGDSPLHF. CDR3 DNA: TGCGCCAGCAGCCAAGATACCCAGGGGGATTCACCCCTCCACTTT.

The CDR3 DNA reads TGTGCCGTATCCCGGCGGGTGGGACAGGGGGCAGACGAGCAGTACTTC. Its translation: CAVSRRVGQGADEQYF. The chain carries TRBV5-4 and TRBJ2-7; 12 positions match TRBD1. V shed 10 bases and J 5 bases; nucleotides not matched to a gene: 16. CDR1 and CDR2 from the germline V gene are SGHNT and YYREEE (reference sequence). The CDR3 is made up of 16 amino acids. Complete variable domain (other parts from reference TRBV5-4 and TRBJ2-7): ETGVTQSPTHLIKTRGQQVTLRCSSQSGHNTVSWYQQALGQGPQFIFQYYREEENGRGNFPPRFSGLQFPNYSSELNVNALELDDSALYLCAVSRRVGQGADEQYFGPGTRLTVT.

The chain recombines TRBV12-3 or TRBV12-4 with TRBJ1-1, with D possibly being TRBD1 (5 bases). This CDR3 contains 14 residues. Trimming removed 4 bases from V and 1 base from J, with 10 bases in between. The DNA of the CDR3 is TGTGCCAGCAGTTGGGGACCGAGGAACACTGAAGCTTTCTTT. It is translated as CASSWGPRNTEAFF.

V usage is TRBV7-9 and J usage is TRBJ1-2, with D possibly matching TRBD1 (6 bases). With 5 bases removed from V and 12 bases from J, the gap between germline ends came to 19 bases. Germline CDR1 is SEHNR and CDR2 is FQNEAQ (reference sequence). This CDR3 spans 13 amino acids. The CDR3 region is CASSPLGTRQHTF. For the CDR3, the DNA is TGTGCCAGCAGCCCCCTAGGGACAAGACAGCACACCTTC.

The chain's CDR3 is CASSNRRGREGNEQFF. DNA for the CDR3: TGTGCCAGCAGCAACCGCAGGGGGCGAGAAGGCAATGAGCAGTTCTTC. The chain couples TRBV7-2 to TRBJ2-1, with TRBD1 matching over 8 bases. This CDR3 has 16 amino acids. In germline, CDR1 is SGHTA, CDR2 FQGNSA. With 5 bases clipped from V and 6 bases from J, the junction kept 12 bases outside the gene matches.

This chain uses TRBV7-2 with TRBJ1-2, with TRBD1 identical over 7 bases. Germline V gene lookup returns CDR1 SGHTA and CDR2 FQGNSA. The CDR3 spans 14 residues. With 2 bases clipped from V and 4 bases from J, the junction kept 4 bases outside the gene matches. CDR3: CASSLQSGGYGYTF. In DNA form, the CDR3 reads TGTGCCAGCAGCTTACAATCAGGGGGCTATGGCTACACCTTC.

This rearrangement joins TRBV29-1 to TRBJ1-4; D is perhaps TRBD1 (5 bases). Germline-derived CDR1 and CDR2 are SQVTM and ANQGSEA. The CDR3 sequence is 12 residues long. The V gene lost 6 bases and the J gene lost 7 bases, with 12 bases spanning the gap. CDR3 nucleotide sequence: TGCAGCGTGGCGGGGGGAGGTGAAAAACTGTTTTTT. This sequence encodes CSVAGGGEKLFF. Complete variable domain (other parts from reference TRBV29-1 and TRBJ1-4): SAVISQKPSRDICQRGTSLTIQCQVDSQVTMMFWYRQQPGQSLTLIATANQGSEATYESGFVIDKFPISRPNLTFSTLTVSNMSPEDSSIYLCSVAGGGEKLFFGSGTQLSVL.